This entry lists 28 T cell receptor beta chains sequenced from one sample in a study of blood T cell repertoires in COVID-19. The repertoire was sequenced with immunoSEQ multiplex PCR; TCRdb's copy has only in-frame clones and lacks some. The repertoire consists of about 210,000 clones, with around 89% occurring once and the leading ten covering 4% to 5.5%. The sample taken for sequencing was peripheral blood. The receptors come from a woman in her forties with acute or convalescent COVID-19.

This clone appeared once. This chain uses TRBV7-8 with TRBJ1-6; 7 bases agree with TRBD1. The CDR3 is made up of 14 amino acids. V trimming: 5 bases; J trimming: 9 bases; junction bases outside the gene matches: 7. CDR1 is SGHVS, CDR2 FQNEAQ, per germline. The CDR3 protein is CASSPEGTVSPLHF. The CDR3 DNA reads TGTGCCAGCAGCCCCGAGGGGACAGTTTCACCCCTCCACTTT.

This chain links TRBV7-3 with TRBJ2-2, with 7 bases aligning to TRBD1. Trimming at V came to 5 bases and at J to 0 bases, leaving 9 bases not matched to a gene. In germline, CDR1 is SGHTA, CDR2 FQGTGA. CDR3 length: 17 amino acids. The CDR3 is CASSHRGLHSNTGELFF. The CDR3 coding sequence is TGTGCCAGCAGCCACAGGGGCCTTCACTCGAACACCGGGGAGCTGTTTTTT.

V gene TRBV9 combines with J gene TRBJ2-2, with D perhaps TRBD1 (6 bases). The CDR3 has 16 residues. Germline CDR1 reads SGDLS; CDR2 reads YYNGEE. V lost 3 bases and J lost 0, with 12 bases in between. This chain's CDR3 is CASSATTGANTGELFF. The CDR3 region has the DNA TGTGCCAGCAGCGCAACGACAGGAGCGAACACCGGGGAGCTGTTTTTT.

V is TRBV6-5 and J is TRBJ1-2; D possibly corresponds to TRBD1 (5 bases). Trimming pared 8 bases from V and 4 bases from J, leaving 8 bases between. Per germline, CDR1 MNHEY and CDR2 SVGAGI. This CDR3 is 11 amino acids long. CDR3 nucleotide sequence: TGTGCCAGCGGGGGGGGCTATGGCTACACCTTC. Its protein product is CASGGGYGYTF.

The rearrangement joins TRBV7-3 to TRBJ2-5, with D perhaps matching TRBD2 (6 bases). Germline lookup yields CDR1 SGHTA and CDR2 FQGTGA. This CDR3 is 14 amino acids long. Between the trimmed V and J ends, which lost 0 bases and 9 bases, there was a span of 14 bases. CDR3 sequence reads: CASSLTSSAGAQYF. The CDR3 nucleotides are TGTGCCAGCAGCTTAACGTCTAGCGCGGGTGCCCAGTACTTC. Together with reference TRBV7-3 and TRBJ2-5, the CDR3 gives the full variable domain: GAGVSQTPSNKVTEKGKYVELRCDPISGHTALYWYRQSLGQGPEFLIYFQGTGAADDSGLPNDRFFAVRPEGSVSTLKIQRTERGDSAVYLCASSLTSSAGAQYFGPGTRLLVL.

CDR3 residues: CALGGTNEKLFF. CDR3 nucleotides: TGTGCCCTAGGGGGAACTAATGAAAAACTGTTTTTT. The rearrangement joins TRBV30 to TRBJ1-4; maybe TRBD1 (6 bases). Per the germline V gene, CDR1 is GTSNPN and CDR2 is SVGIG (reference sequence). V was clipped by 8 bases and J by 1 base, with 8 bases between them. This CDR3 is built from 12 residues.

This clone was seen a single time. V and J are TRBV11-2 and TRBJ1-1; 9 positions agree with TRBD1. The V gene end was trimmed by 4 bases and the J gene end by 4 bases; junction bases not matched to a gene: 7. The length of the CDR3 is 15 residues. Germline V CDR1 and CDR2: SGHAT, FQNNGV. CDR3 DNA sequence: TGTGCCAGCAGCTCGGGACAGGGAATGGGCACTGAAGCTTTCTTT. This translates into CASSSGQGMGTEAFF.

This chain joins TRBV5-5 and TRBJ1-2, with unresolved D. Germline loops: CDR1 SGHKS, CDR2 YYEKEE (reference sequence). Trimming shortened V by 0 bases and J by 4 bases, and 7 bases separated the two germline ends. This CDR3 spans 13 amino acids. The CDR3 DNA is TGTGCCAGCAGCTTGGATCGGTTCTATGGCTACACCTTC. Amino acid sequence: CASSLDRFYGYTF.

The chain is built from TRBV2 and TRBJ1-5; 8 bases are shared with TRBD1. Germline loops: CDR1 SNHLY, CDR2 FYNNEI. This CDR3 has 16 amino acids. The trim removed 5 bases at V and 1 base at J, leaving 7 bases unmatched. The CDR3 is CASSKEQGVSNQPQHF. CDR3 sequence (DNA): TGTGCCAGCAGTAAAGAACAGGGGGTAAGCAATCAGCCCCAGCATTTT.

The genes are TRBV9 and TRBJ1-3; 10 bases are shared with TRBD1. J lost 1 base, V lost 3 bases, and 7 bases had no gene match. Germline V gene data show CDR1 as SGDLS and CDR2 as YYNGEE. This CDR3 has 17 residues. CDR3 nucleotides: TGTGCCAGCAGCGGAGGGGACAGGGGACGGTCTGGAAACACCATATATTTT. Translating gives CASSGGDRGRSGNTIYF.

This clone has only one observation. The CDR3, as DNA: TGTGCCAGCAGCTTAGGCCAGGGGGCGCAGAGTGGCACTGAAGCTTTCTTT. Translating gives CASSLGQGAQSGTEAFF. The chain joins TRBV7-9 to TRBJ1-1; 8 bases align to TRBD1. The ends lost 1 base at V and 4 bases at J; junction bases unmatched: 11. Germline lookup yields CDR1 SEHNR and CDR2 FQNEAQ (reference sequence). This CDR3 is 17 amino acids long.

The chain employs TRBV7-2 and TRBJ2-5; 9 bases match TRBD2. The V gene end was trimmed by 5 bases and the J gene end by 5 bases; junction bases not matched to a gene: 6. CDR3 size: 14 residues. From germline, CDR1 is SGHTA and CDR2 FQGNSA. CDR3 DNA sequence: TGTGCCAGCAGCCTGCGGGGGGGCCGGGAGACCCAGTACTTC. The encoded protein is CASSLRGGRETQYF.

V and J are TRBV13 and TRBJ2-7; 8 nucleotides match TRBD1. The germline gives CDR1 PRHDT, CDR2 FYEKMQ (reference sequence). Trimming cost V 4 bases and J 3 bases; bases outside gene matches: 2. The CDR3 consists of 13 residues. As DNA, the CDR3 is TGTGCCAGCAGCTACGGACAGGGCTACGAGCAGTACGTC. As protein: CASSYGQGYEQYV.

V and J are TRBV6-6 and TRBJ2-5; possible D gene TRBD2, 5 bases. The germline V gene encodes CDR1 MNHNY and CDR2 SVGAGI (reference sequence). Trimming took off 2 bases at V and 3 bases at J, with 7 bases between the two ends. The CDR3 covers 13 residues. The CDR3 sequence is CASSYTRKETQYF. The CDR3 DNA is TGTGCCAGCAGTTACACTAGGAAAGAGACCCAGTACTTC.

The V and J genes are TRBV7-8 and TRBJ2-7, with a weak D call TRBD1 (6 bases). The CDR3 is 13 residues long. V was trimmed by 6 bases and J by 3 bases, leaving 12 bases between them. The V gene's germline CDR1 is SGHVS and CDR2 FQNEAQ. CDR3 sequence: CASSPTGYYEQYV. The CDR3 DNA sequence: TGTGCCAGCAGTCCGACAGGTTACTACGAGCAGTACGTC.

The rearrangement joins TRBV19 to TRBJ1-2, with 7 bases identical to TRBD1. Germline V gives CDR1 LNHDA, CDR2 SQIVND (reference sequence). V lost 3 bases, J lost 2 bases, and 0 bases stayed unmatched. The length of the CDR3 is 13 residues. The CDR3 reads CASSMGQNYGYTF. The CDR3 DNA is TGTGCCAGTAGTATGGGACAGAACTATGGCTACACCTTC.

The chain has TRBV11-3 and TRBJ1-3, with D perhaps matching TRBD1 (6 bases). Germline V gene lookup returns CDR1 SGHNT and CDR2 YENEEA. V was cut by 5 bases and J by 1 base, with 15 bases left in between. The CDR3 runs to 16 residues. For the CDR3, the DNA is TGTGCCAGCAGCCCCTGGACAGAAGATTCTGGAAACACCATATATTTT. It translates to CASSPWTEDSGNTIYF.

The V call is TRBV11-2, the J call TRBJ2-2; D remains unclear. The V end was cut by 5 bases, the J end by 10 bases, with 17 bases between. This CDR3 is built from 14 residues. Germline V CDR1 and CDR2: SGHAT, FQNNGV. The CDR3 coding sequence is TGTGCCAGCAGCCCCGCCCTGGAGAGGTTGGAGCTGTTTTTT. This translates into CASSPALERLELFF.

This rearrangement joins TRBV9 to TRBJ1-2; D gene ambiguous. The length of the CDR3 is 11 residues. Germline loops: CDR1 SGDLS, CDR2 YYNGEE. Trimming stripped 4 bases from V and 4 bases from J, with 5 bases between. CDR3 amino acids: CASSSSYGYTF. CDR3 nucleotides: TGTGCCAGCAGCTCGAGCTATGGCTACACCTTC. The entire variable domain, with the rest obtained from reference TRBV9 and TRBJ1-2, is as follows: DSGVTQTPKHLITATGQRVTLRCSPRSGDLSVYWYQQSLDQGLQFLIQYYNGEERAKGNILERFSAQQFPDLHSELNLSSLELGDSALYFCASSSSYGYTFGSGTRLTVV.

The chain employs TRBV7-7 and TRBJ2-2; TRBD1 matches 8 bases. The V and J ends lost 3 bases and 3 bases, in that order; junction bases with no gene match: 3. CDR1 is SSHAT, CDR2 FNYEAQ, per germline (reference sequence). This CDR3 comprises 15 residues. CDR3 bases: TGTGCCAGCAGCTTTACACAGGGGGACACCGGGGAGCTGTTTTTT. Protein: CASSFTQGDTGELFF.

V gene TRBV7-2 combines with J gene TRBJ1-3; D is possibly TRBD1 (5 bases). Trimming cost V 1 base and J 5 bases, with 15 bases left between them. Germline V CDR1 and CDR2: SGHTA, FQGNSA. CDR3 size: 16 residues. CDR3 DNA: TGTGCCAGCAGCTTAGGGGACTCCGGCTTGAGAAACACCATATATTTT. Translating gives CASSLGDSGLRNTIYF.

J is TRBJ1-5 and V is TRBV21-1. TRBV21-1 has pseudogene status. This CDR3 has 19 residues. DNA of the CDR3: TGTGCCAGCAGCAAATGCCCTCTTCGGGAGGTGTATAGCAATCAGCCCCAGCATTTT. It encodes CASSKCPLREVYSNQPQHF.

The chain carries TRBV2 and TRBJ2-1, with 7 bases matching TRBD2. J lost 3 bases, V lost 7 bases, and 6 bases had no gene match. In germline, CDR1 is SNHLY, CDR2 FYNNEI. The CDR3 is 14 amino acids. Written as DNA, the CDR3 is TGTGCCAGCAAATCCTCTAGCGGCTACAATGAGCAGTTCTTC. Translation gives CASKSSSGYNEQFF.

The DNA of the CDR3 is TGTGCCAGCAGCCATCGCCGGACGGACAATAATGAGCAGTTCTTC. Translated: CASSHRRTDNNEQFF. V usage is TRBV14 and J usage is TRBJ2-1; a weak D match, TRBD1 (5 bases). Trimming removed 3 bases at V and 7 bases at J, with 16 bases between. CDR3 length: 15 amino acids. The germline V gene has CDR1 SGHDN and CDR2 FVKESK.

The chain links TRBV5-1 to TRBJ2-3, with 12 bases fitting TRBD2. V lost 8 bases, J lost 3 bases, and 4 bases stayed unmatched. CDR3 size: 14 residues. Germline CDR1 is SGHRS and CDR2 is YFSETQ. CDR3 nucleotides: TGCGCCAGTACCGGACTAGCGGGGACAGATACGCAGTATTTT. It is translated as CASTGLAGTDTQYF.

CDR3 loop: CASSRGQRNEKLFF. The CDR3 DNA reads as TGTGCCAGCAGTCGGGGACAGCGTAATGAAAAACTGTTTTTT. The gene calls are TRBV21-1 and TRBJ1-4; the table gives TRBD1 as D, unverified against the DNA. TRBV21-1 is termed a pseudogene. CDR3 length: 14 amino acids.

The chain uses TRBV7-2 and TRBJ2-3, with D possibly being TRBD1 (6 bases). The germline V gene has CDR1 SGHTA and CDR2 FQGNSA. Trimming pared 5 bases from V and 1 base from J, leaving 16 bases between. The length of the CDR3 is 16 residues. The CDR3 reads CASSPVGGLGTDTQYF. The CDR3, as DNA: TGTGCCAGCAGCCCCGTTGGGGGCTTAGGCACAGATACGCAGTATTTT.

This clone was counted between two and nine times. CDR3 loop: CASSLTVNTEAFF. The CDR3 DNA is TGTGCCAGCAGTTTGACAGTGAACACTGAAGCTTTCTTT. V and J are TRBV27 and TRBJ1-1, with a possible D match to TRBD1 (5 bases). Trimming stripped 3 bases from V and 0 bases from J, with 5 bases between. Germline V gene data show CDR1 as MNHEY and CDR2 as SMNVEV (reference sequence). This CDR3 region has 13 residues.